This TCR beta chain was sequenced for a study of blood T cell repertoires in COVID-19. The CDR3 sequence is 16 residues long. Trimming took 2 bases from V and 0 from J; bases not matched to a gene: 5. Germline V gene data show CDR1 as MNHEY and CDR2 as SVGAGI. Using immunoSEQ multiplex PCR, the repertoire was profiled, and TCRdb retains in-frame clones only, with some absent. The table includes roughly 150,000 clones, about 80% detected once. The V gene is TRBV6-5, the J gene TRBJ2-3; 7 bases agree with TRBD2. This clonotype was obtained from a man in his sixties with acute or convalescent COVID-19. Material for sequencing was peripheral blood. The DNA for the CDR3 is TGTGCCAGCAGTTACACAAGCGGGGCTAGCACAGATACGCAGTATTTT. It specifies CASSYTSGASTDTQYF.